This T cell receptor (beta chain) was found in a study of T-cell memory formation after mild COVID-19. Background on the study: Largely donor-specific sequence clusters came from a couple of donors. General study findings and limits: SARS-CoV-2 specificity of second-wave clones peaking day 37 was unconfirmed. The study found balanced CD4/CD8 in clones contracting day 15 to 85 and a CD4+ lean in later expanders. Pre-infection memory contained some responding clones, which suggested that cross-reactive memory had joined.

The ends lost 4 bases at V and 6 bases at J; junction bases unmatched: 14. Germline CDR1 reads KGHDR; CDR2 reads SFDVKD. The CDR3 is made up of 17 amino acids. MiXCR, applied by TCRdb to the 5' RACE reads, yields one record per CDR3 protein. The sample lists 120,000 to 150,000 distinct CDR3 sequences; under 7% were seen once. Turning to this clonotype: Its specificity is unknown.

The sample consisted of PBMCs or a T cell subset sorted from them (not recorded which). The TCR sequence derives from an adult woman who had mild COVID-19 (a few samples of this study predate the infection). Cell type and time point are not known. The gene calls are TRBV24-1 and TRBJ2-1, with 7 nucleotides matching TRBD1. As DNA, the CDR3 is TGTGCCACCAGTGAGCCCGGGACAGAGAATGTCGGCAATGAGCAGTTCTTC. It translates to CATSEPGTENVGNEQFF.